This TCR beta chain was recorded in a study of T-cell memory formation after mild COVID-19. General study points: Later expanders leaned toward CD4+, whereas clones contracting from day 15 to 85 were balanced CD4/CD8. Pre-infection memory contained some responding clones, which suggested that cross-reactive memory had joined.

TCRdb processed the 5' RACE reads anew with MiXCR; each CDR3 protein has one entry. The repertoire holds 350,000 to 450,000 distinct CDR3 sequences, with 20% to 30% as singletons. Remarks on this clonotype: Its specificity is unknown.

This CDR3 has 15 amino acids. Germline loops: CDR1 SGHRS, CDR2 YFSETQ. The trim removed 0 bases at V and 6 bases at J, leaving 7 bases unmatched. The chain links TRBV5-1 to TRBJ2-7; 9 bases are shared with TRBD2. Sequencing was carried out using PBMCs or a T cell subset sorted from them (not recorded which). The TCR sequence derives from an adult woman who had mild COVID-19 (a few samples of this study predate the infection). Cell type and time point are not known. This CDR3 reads CASSLAGGRALEQYF. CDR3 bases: TGCGCCAGCAGCTTGGCCGGCGGGAGGGCCCTCGAGCAGTACTTC.